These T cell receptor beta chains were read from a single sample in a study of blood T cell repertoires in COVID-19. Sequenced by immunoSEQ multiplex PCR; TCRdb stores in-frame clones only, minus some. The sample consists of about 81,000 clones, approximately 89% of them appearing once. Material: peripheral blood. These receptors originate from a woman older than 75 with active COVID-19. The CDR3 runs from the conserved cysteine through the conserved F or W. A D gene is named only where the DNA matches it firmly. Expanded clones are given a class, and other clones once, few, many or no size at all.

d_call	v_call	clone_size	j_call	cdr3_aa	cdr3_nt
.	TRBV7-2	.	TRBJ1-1	CASSRRDSTEAFF	TGTGCCAGCAGCCGGCGCGACAGCACTGAAGCTTTCTTT
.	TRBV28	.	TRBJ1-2	CASTLGTPSSYGYTF	TGTGCCAGCACCCTGGGGACTCCATCGTCTTATGGCTACACCTTC
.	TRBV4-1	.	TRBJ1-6	CASSQENRLTLHF	TGCGCCAGCAGCCAAGAAAACAGGCTCACCCTCCACTTT
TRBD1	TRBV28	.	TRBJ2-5	CASRETGDVETQYF	TGTGCCAGCAGGGAGACAGGGGACGTAGAGACCCAGTACTTC
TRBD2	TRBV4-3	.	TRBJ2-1	CASSQDLNAGGPFF	TGCGCCAGCAGCCAAGATTTGAACGCGGGAGGGCCATTCTTC
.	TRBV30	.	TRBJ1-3	CAWSGLSGNTIYF	TGTGCCTGGAGTGGACTCTCTGGAAACACCATATATTTT
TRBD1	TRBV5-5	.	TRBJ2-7	CASSRDRGAYEQYF	TGTGCCAGCAGCCGGGACAGGGGGGCCTACGAGCAGTACTTC
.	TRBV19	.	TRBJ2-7	CASSMGQGREQYF	TGTGCCAGTAGTATGGGGCAGGGCCGGGAGCAGTACTTC
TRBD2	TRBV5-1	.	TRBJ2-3	CASSPGLVPDTQYF	TGCGCCAGCAGCCCAGGACTAGTCCCAGATACGCAGTATTTT
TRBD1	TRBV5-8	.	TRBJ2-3	CASSPGGTTDTQYF	TGTGCCAGCAGCCCAGGGGGCACCACAGATACGCAGTATTTT
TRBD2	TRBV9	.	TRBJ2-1	CASSVALALTDNEQFF	TGTGCCAGCAGCGTAGCACTAGCGCTCACCGACAATGAGCAGTTCTTC
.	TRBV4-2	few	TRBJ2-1	CASSSRRGEGNEQFF	TGTGCCAGCAGCTCTCGGAGGGGAGAGGGCAATGAGCAGTTCTTC
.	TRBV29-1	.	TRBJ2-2	CSVALRTGPTGELFF	TGCAGCGTTGCTCTTCGAACAGGGCCCACCGGGGAGCTGTTTTTT
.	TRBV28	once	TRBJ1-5	CASKSPMEGGQPQHF	TGTGCCAGCAAGTCCCCCATGGAGGGAGGTCAGCCCCAGCATTTT
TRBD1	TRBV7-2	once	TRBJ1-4	CASSLTGESEKLFF	TGTGCCAGCAGCCTTACAGGGGAAAGCGAAAAACTGTTTTTT
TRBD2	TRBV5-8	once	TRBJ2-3	CAISRGLAGATDTQYF	TGTGCCATCAGTCGAGGGCTAGCGGGAGCAACAGATACGCAGTATTTT
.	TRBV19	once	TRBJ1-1	CATRDRMNTEAFF	TGTGCCACAAGAGACAGAATGAACACTGAAGCTTTCTTT
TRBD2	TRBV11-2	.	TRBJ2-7	CASSLVGGGYEQYF	TGTGCCAGCAGCTTAGTTGGGGGGGGATACGAGCAGTACTTC
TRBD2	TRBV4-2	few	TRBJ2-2	CASSLNSGRAAGELFF	TGTGCCAGCAGCCTAAATAGCGGGAGGGCCGCCGGGGAGCTGTTTTTT
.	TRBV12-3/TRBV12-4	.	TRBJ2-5	CASRLASGETQYF	TGTGCCAGCAGACTAGCCTCGGGGGAGACCCAGTACTTC
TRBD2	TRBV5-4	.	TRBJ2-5	CASRPTGTSGQETQYF	TGTGCCAGCAGACCGACCGGGACTAGCGGGCAAGAGACCCAGTACTTC
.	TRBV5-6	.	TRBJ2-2	CASSALQDFTGELFF	TGTGCCAGCAGCGCCTTGCAGGATTTCACCGGGGAGCTGTTTTTT
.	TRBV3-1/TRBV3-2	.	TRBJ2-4	CATRGPRGILNIQYF	TGTGCCACCCGGGGGCCCAGGGGGATCTTAAACATTCAGTACTTC
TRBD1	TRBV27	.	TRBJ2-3	CASSFDREPTDTQYF	TGTGCCAGCAGTTTCGACAGGGAACCCACAGATACGCAGTATTTT
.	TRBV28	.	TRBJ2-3	CASSQSTDTQYF	TGTGCCAGCAGTCAAAGCACAGATACGCAGTATTTT
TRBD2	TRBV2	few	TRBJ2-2	CASSSSGSWTGELFF	TGTGCCAGCAGTAGCAGCGGGAGTTGGACCGGGGAGCTGTTTTTT
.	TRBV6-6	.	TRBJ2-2	CASSYAGRAGELFF	TGTGCCAGCAGTTACGCGGGAAGGGCCGGGGAGCTGTTTTTT